This T cell receptor beta chain was retrieved from a study of OX40 agonist ivuxolimab in advanced cancers. Overall study: Ivuxolimab, an agonistic anti-OX40 (CD134) antibody, was given to patients.

The CDR3 sequence is 14 residues long. Germline V gene sequence: CDR1 SQVTM, CDR2 ANQGSEA. The junction had 7 bases not matched to a gene; V was cut back by 3 bases and J by 4 bases. Profiled with immunoSEQ multiplex PCR; TCRdb holds only in-frame clones, not every one. The sample lists some 10,000 clones; around 86% were seen once. Material: CD4+ or CD8+ T cells sorted from blood, obtained in a trial of the OX40 agonist ivuxolimab. This rearrangement joins TRBV29-1 to TRBJ2-7; 9 nucleotides agree with TRBD1. This TCR was recovered from an adult with an advanced solid tumor such as melanoma, head and neck, liver or kidney cancer. In DNA form, the CDR3 reads TGCAGCGTTGAGCGACAGGGGGATAAGTACGAGCAGTACTTC. Its protein is CSVERQGDKYEQYF.